This T cell receptor (beta chain) originates from a study of T cell repertoires in cytomegalovirus infection. Study summary: Based on public TCR beta signatures, there were indications of CMV infection and of a matching HLA type. General study results and limits: HLA-C-restricted CMV clonotypes gave the most frequent clonotype in two of eight donors.

A single record per CDR3 protein comes from TCRdb applying MiXCR to the reads. The data show 740,000 or so distinct CDR3 sequences, about a third seen once. This clonotype was observed a few times. Its antigen is unknown. The CDR3 covers 18 residues. V lost 4 bases and J lost 3, with 21 bases in between. Germline loops: CDR1 MGHRA, CDR2 YSYEKL. This chain joins TRBV4-1 and TRBJ2-2; possibly TRBD1 or TRBD2 for D (6 bases each). This receptor was obtained from a human donor in good health (CMV status not recorded). Some clones in this sample may be carry-over from other donors' samples. The specimen sequenced was PBMCs. The CDR3 nucleotides read TGCGCCAGCAGCCCCCAGGTAGGGGGGCCCTTCGACACCGGGGAGCTGTTTTTT. It specifies CASSPQVGGPFDTGELFF.